This passage covers 26 T cell receptor beta chains from one sample sequenced in a study of cytomegalovirus exposure and HLA in healthy donors (TCRdb year 2017). Library generation was performed with the immunoSEQ multiplex PCR assay. For the multiplex PCR, a mixture combining 60 forward primers for TCR Vbeta segments and 13 reverse primers for TCR Jbeta segments was used. Imported from immuneACCESS, the table was reduced by TCRdb to in-frame sequences with V and J called. These copies leave out some clones; in studies compared against another copy, an unresolved V gene accounts for under half, and the cause of the remainder is not known. This sample has roughly 130,000 clones in its table, and 73% of those were observed once. In total, the top ten clones hold approximately 2.1% of the sample. The specimen sequenced was PBMCs. All receptors come from a woman aged 40 to 50 in good health and CMV-seropositive.

This clone was observed a single time. V and J are TRBV5-1 and TRBJ2-7; D perhaps matches TRBD2 (6 bases). CDR3 length equals 13 residues. Trimming cost V 4 bases and J 3 bases, with 11 bases left between them. The germline V gene has CDR1 SGHRS and CDR2 YFSETQ. CDR3 sequence (DNA): TGCGCCAGCAGCGGGGGGTCAGACTACGAGCAGTACTTC. It specifies CASSGGSDYEQYF.

This sequence joins TRBV27 and TRBJ2-7; perhaps TRBD1 as D (6 bases). Trimming pared 8 bases from V and 5 bases from J, leaving 19 bases between. The CDR3 extends over 14 amino acids. In germline, CDR1 is MNHEY, CDR2 SMNVEV (reference sequence). The CDR3 loop reads CASRRRGQTHEQYF. Written as DNA, the CDR3 is TGTGCCAGCCGGCGCAGGGGCCAGACCCACGAGCAGTACTTC.

V gene TRBV5-1 combines with J gene TRBJ2-7, with D perhaps matching TRBD1 (5 bases). The CDR3 is made up of 14 amino acids. V was cut by 0 bases and J by 6 bases, with 13 bases left in between. CDR1 is SGHRS and CDR2 is YFSETQ in the germline V gene. The CDR3 bases are TGCGCCAGCAGCTTGGGAACAGGAACGGGCGAGCAGTACTTC. Translation: CASSLGTGTGEQYF.

This rearrangement joins TRBV5-4 to TRBJ2-3; 10 nucleotides agree with TRBD2. The CDR3 is made up of 20 amino acids. The J segment lost 1 base and the V segment lost 3 bases, leaving 17 bases of the junction unmatched. CDR1 and CDR2 from the germline V gene are SGHNT and YYREEE (reference sequence). In DNA form, the CDR3 reads TGTGCCAGCAGCTCAAATTTAATTAGCGGGGGGTCTATTGGCACAGATACGCAGTATTTT. It codes for CASSSNLISGGSIGTDTQYF. Variable domain in full (rest from reference TRBV5-4 and TRBJ2-3): ETGVTQSPTHLIKTRGQQVTLRCSSQSGHNTVSWYQQALGQGPQFIFQYYREEENGRGNFPPRFSGLQFPNYSSELNVNALELDDSALYLCASSSNLISGGSIGTDTQYFGPGTRLTVL.

The chain employs TRBV19 and TRBJ2-2, with TRBD1 identical over 9 bases. In germline, CDR1 is LNHDA, CDR2 SQIVND (reference sequence). This CDR3 region has 16 residues. V shed 4 bases and J 6 bases; nucleotides not matched to a gene: 9. CDR3: CASSTWGQGGAGELFF. In DNA form, the CDR3 reads TGTGCCAGTAGTACCTGGGGACAGGGAGGTGCCGGGGAGCTGTTTTTT.

The CDR3 reads CASRFDSAATNEKLFF. Written as DNA, the CDR3 is TGTGCCAGCAGGTTTGACAGCGCTGCAACTAATGAAAAACTGTTTTTT. The chain has TRBV6-6 and TRBJ1-4, with D possibly matching TRBD1 (5 bases). V dropped 6 bases and J dropped 0 bases, with 14 bases sitting between them. Germline V gene lookup returns CDR1 MNHNY and CDR2 SVGAGI (reference sequence). The CDR3 is 16 residues long.

The chain links TRBV6-5 to TRBJ2-7; 8 bases agree with TRBD1. The V gene end was trimmed by 7 bases and the J gene end by 1 base; junction bases not matched to a gene: 9. The germline V gene has CDR1 MNHEY and CDR2 SVGAGI. The CDR3 is 15 residues long. CDR3 sequence reads: CASTTGGTGSYEQYF. The CDR3 bases are TGTGCCAGCACAACGGGTGGGACAGGTTCCTACGAGCAGTACTTC.

The rearrangement uses TRBV25-1 and TRBJ2-3; 9 bases line up with TRBD2. This CDR3 comprises 16 residues. The V and J ends lost 1 base and 2 bases, in that order; junction bases with no gene match: 4. Germline V gives CDR1 MGHDK, CDR2 SYGVNS. Here the CDR3 DNA reads TGTGCCAGCAGTGAATCGCGGGGGGGGCACACAGATACGCAGTATTTT. Translating gives CASSESRGGHTDTQYF.

The rearrangement uses TRBV29-1 and TRBJ1-2; no clear D. With 2 bases removed from V and 7 bases from J, the gap between germline ends came to 8 bases. Per germline, CDR1 SQVTM and CDR2 ANQGSEA. The CDR3 is made up of 11 amino acids. CDR3 coding DNA: TGCAGCGTTGAAAGTCTAGGTGGCTACACCTTC. Its protein product is CSVESLGGYTF.

The chain uses TRBV28 and TRBJ2-2, with TRBD1 as a possible D gene (5 bases). The CDR3 loop spans 13 amino acids. Trimming left V 1 base short and J 6 bases short, with 6 bases between. Germline V CDR1 and CDR2: MDHEN, SYDVKM. CDR3 DNA sequence: TGTGCCAGCAGTTTATCAGGGTCCGGGGAGCTGTTTTTT. It specifies CASSLSGSGELFF.

The gene calls are TRBV5-4 and TRBJ1-1; 9 bases map to TRBD1. Germline loops: CDR1 SGHNT, CDR2 YYREEE (reference sequence). V gave up 7 bases and J gave up 1 base; unmatched junction bases: 5. The CDR3 length is 14 residues. The chain's CDR3 is CASGWDRANTEAFF. DNA for the CDR3: TGTGCCAGCGGCTGGGACAGGGCGAACACTGAAGCTTTCTTT.

This clone was picked up one time. This chain links TRBV5-6 with TRBJ1-5; D might be TRBD1 (6 bases). V lost 1 base and J lost 4, with 12 bases in between. The CDR3 has 15 residues. Germline lookup yields CDR1 SGHDT and CDR2 YYEEEE. CDR3 in DNA: TGTGCCAGCAGCTTGCGGGACATTGGGAATCAGCCCCAGCATTTT. Encoded protein: CASSLRDIGNQPQHF. The variable domain in full, completed from reference TRBV5-6 and TRBJ1-5, reads DAGVTQSPTHLIKTRGQQVTLRCSPKSGHDTVSWYQQALGQGPQFIFQYYEEEERQRGNFPDRFSGHQFPNYSSELNVNALLLGDSALYLCASSLRDIGNQPQHFGDGTRLSIL.

The chain combines TRBV7-8 with TRBJ1-1; tentatively, D is TRBD1 (5 bases). Trimming stripped 0 bases from V and 0 bases from J, with 11 bases between. CDR3 length: 16 residues. CDR1 is SGHVS, CDR2 FQNEAQ, per germline. In nucleotides, the CDR3 is TGTGCCAGCAGCTTAGCATCACAGGCTATGAACACTGAAGCTTTCTTT. It specifies CASSLASQAMNTEAFF.

V is TRBV7-2 and J is TRBJ2-7; 8 bases are a match to TRBD1. The trim removed 5 bases at V and 3 bases at J, leaving 6 bases unmatched. CDR1 and CDR2 from the germline V gene are SGHTA and FQGNSA. The CDR3 is made up of 14 amino acids. The CDR3 nucleotides read TGTGCCAGCAGCGACCGACAGGGGCGCTACGAGCAGTACTTC. Translating it yields CASSDRQGRYEQYF.

The V call is TRBV21-1, the J call TRBJ2-1; the D call of TRBD1 is as the table states it, not checked on the DNA. TRBV21-1 is an annotated pseudogene. This CDR3 contains 14 residues. CDR3 nucleotides: TGTGCCAGCAGCGCCGGAGGACAGGGTCGAGAGCAGTTCTTC. Its translation: CASSAGGQGREQFF.

The CDR3 here is CASSFQGSEQFF. For the CDR3, the DNA is TGTGCCAGCAGCTTCCAGGGAAGTGAGCAGTTCTTC. This chain uses TRBV11-3 with TRBJ2-1, with a weak D call TRBD1 (5 bases). Per the germline V gene, CDR1 is SGHNT and CDR2 is YENEEA. Trimming removed 3 bases from V and 9 bases from J, with 9 bases in between. The CDR3 loop spans 12 amino acids.

The chain joins TRBV9 to TRBJ2-2; 8 bases are shared with TRBD2. The CDR3 is 15 residues long. Germline V CDR1 and CDR2: SGDLS, YYNGEE. With 0 bases clipped from V and 13 bases from J, the junction kept 11 bases outside the gene matches. For the CDR3, the DNA is TGTGCCAGCAGCGTAGTTTCAGCGGGGGCCACGCGGCTGTTTTTT. This translates into CASSVVSAGATRLFF.

This chain joins TRBV18 and TRBJ1-6; D is uncertain. V was trimmed by 1 base and J by 5 bases, leaving 6 bases between them. Germline values: CDR1 KGHSH, CDR2 LQKENI. The CDR3 consists of 14 residues. CDR3 DNA sequence: TGTGCCAGCTCACCACAGGCGGATAATTCACCCCTCCACTTT. Its translation: CASSPQADNSPLHF.

This chain connects TRBV29-1 to TRBJ1-1; D is unclear. Trimming pared 7 bases from V and 7 bases from J, leaving 13 bases between. The CDR3 has 11 residues. The V gene's germline CDR1 is SQVTM and CDR2 ANQGSEA. The CDR3 is CSAVSGSEAFF. The CDR3 DNA reads as TGCAGCGCCGTGTCTGGGAGTGAAGCTTTCTTT.

This clone showed up just a few times. The CDR3 loop is CASSPFGQGNTGELFF. In DNA, the CDR3 is TGTGCCAGCTCACCATTCGGGCAGGGGAACACCGGGGAGCTGTTTTTT. The chain joins TRBV18 to TRBJ2-2, with D maybe TRBD1 (5 bases). V lost 2 bases and J 1 base, leaving 11 bases between the germline ends. This CDR3 has 16 amino acids. Germline CDR1 and CDR2: KGHSH and LQKENI. Full variable domain (remainder filled in from reference TRBV18 and TRBJ2-2): NAGVMQNPRHLVRRRGQEARLRCSPMKGHSHVYWYRQLPEEGLKFMVYLQKENIIDESGMPKERFSAEFPKEGPSILRIQQVVRGDSAAYFCASSPFGQGNTGELFFGEGSRLTVL.

V is TRBV7-9 and J is TRBJ2-7, with 10 bases matching TRBD1. With V trimmed by 5 bases and J by 5 bases, 12 bases remained unmatched. The CDR3 runs 16 residues. Germline V gives CDR1 SEHNR, CDR2 FQNEAQ (reference sequence). CDR3 sequence: CASSPFPGQGYDEQYF. The CDR3 DNA follows: TGTGCCAGCAGCCCATTTCCGGGACAGGGGTACGACGAGCAGTACTTC.

The gene calls are TRBV2 and TRBJ1-1, with D possibly TRBD1 on 5 matching bases. V was trimmed by 8 bases and J by 0 bases, leaving 10 bases between them. This CDR3 is built from 13 residues. Germline V CDR1 and CDR2: SNHLY, FYNNEI. The CDR3 region has the DNA TGTGCCAGCGCACGACAGATGAACACTGAAGCTTTCTTT. It codes for CASARQMNTEAFF.

The chain carries TRBV7-3 and TRBJ2-1; 9 nucleotides line up with TRBD2. The germline gives CDR1 SGHTA, CDR2 FQGTGA. The CDR3 length is 15 residues. V lost 5 bases to trimming and J lost 7 bases; unmatched junction nucleotides: 9. The CDR3 here is CASSVAGATFNEQFF. The CDR3 DNA is TGTGCCAGCAGCGTAGCGGGAGCCACGTTTAATGAGCAGTTCTTC.

A few counts support this clone. The rearrangement links TRBV6-1 to TRBJ1-1; possible D gene TRBD1, 6 bases. The ends were cut back, 3 bases at V and 11 bases at J, with 16 bases in the middle. Germline CDR1 MNHNS, CDR2 SASEGT. This CDR3 contains 13 residues. CDR3 sequence (DNA): TGTGCCAGCAGTGAGTGGCAGGGGACCCGGGCTTTCTTT. The encoded protein is CASSEWQGTRAFF.

The CDR3 nucleotides read TGCGCCAGCACCACGGGAGGGGCTGGGGCCAACGTCCTGACTTTC. This translates into CASTTGGAGANVLTF. The chain recombines TRBV5-1 with TRBJ2-6, with 8 bases aligning to TRBD2. The CDR3 loop spans 15 amino acids. V trimming: 6 bases; J trimming: 2 bases; junction bases outside the gene matches: 4. Germline V gives CDR1 SGHRS, CDR2 YFSETQ. The whole variable domain, remainder taken from reference TRBV5-1 and TRBJ2-6, is KAGVTQTPRYLIKTRGQQVTLSCSPISGHRSVSWYQQTPGQGLQFLFEYFSETQRNKGNFPGRFSGRQFSNSRSEMNVSTLELGDSALYLCASTTGGAGANVLTFGAGSRLTVL.

The chain has TRBV28 and TRBJ2-3; 8 nucleotides line up with TRBD1. The CDR3 runs 16 residues. Germline lookup yields CDR1 MDHEN and CDR2 SYDVKM. Trimming took 3 bases from V and 4 from J; bases not matched to a gene: 9. The DNA of the CDR3 is TGTGCCAGCAGTTTTGTGGGCAGGGGGCGTCCAGATACGCAGTATTTT. Amino acid sequence: CASSFVGRGRPDTQYF.